This T cell receptor beta chain appears in the sequencing data of a study of shared clonotypes between healthy human individuals. Healthy and HIV-negative, the adult donors had no recent acute infections or vaccinations. Adults of Caucasian background living in Nashville, Tennessee made up all donors. Deep was the level used in running the assay. Investigators spread the genomic DNA of each subset evenly over several immunoSEQ plates. Libraries were prepared by immunoSEQ multiplex PCR; TCRdb keeps only in-frame clonotypes and omits some of them. The data show about 2 million clones, roughly 96% seen once. The receptor was derived from a man aged 18 to 35 in good health. Specimen: naive CD4+ T cells sorted from blood. Stated subset: CD45RA+ positively selected.

The CDR3, as DNA: TGTGCCAGCAACCGACCCTCGGGGTCACCCCTCCACTTT. As protein: CASNRPSGSPLHF. This rearrangement joins TRBV6-5 to TRBJ1-6; D is uncertain. The CDR3 runs to 13 residues. Per the germline V gene, CDR1 is MNHEY and CDR2 is SVGAGI. Trimming removed 7 bases at V and 10 bases at J, with 14 bases between.